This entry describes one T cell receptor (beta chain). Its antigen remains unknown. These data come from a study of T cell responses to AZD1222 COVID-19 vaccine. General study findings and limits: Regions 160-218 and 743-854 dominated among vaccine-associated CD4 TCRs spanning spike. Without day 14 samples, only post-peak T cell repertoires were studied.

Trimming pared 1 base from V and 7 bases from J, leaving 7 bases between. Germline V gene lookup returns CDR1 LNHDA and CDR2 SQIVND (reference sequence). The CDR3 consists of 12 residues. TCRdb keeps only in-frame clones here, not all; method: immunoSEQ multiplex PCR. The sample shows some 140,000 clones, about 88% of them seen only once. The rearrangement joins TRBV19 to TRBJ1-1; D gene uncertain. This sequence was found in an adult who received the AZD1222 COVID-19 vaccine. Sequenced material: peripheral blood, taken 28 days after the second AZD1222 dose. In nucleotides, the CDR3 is TGTGCCAGTAGTATAGTGGGCGGTGAAGCTTTCTTT. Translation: CASSIVGGEAFF.